This entry lists 21 T cell receptor beta chains sequenced from one sample in a study of T cells in Graves' hyperthyroidism and ophthalmopathy (dated by TCRdb to about 2019). Libraries were made using multiplex PCR. The reads were generated on an Illumina HiSeq 2000. The TCR beta CDR3 regions were amplified from RNA transcripts. For the first round of RT-PCR on the TCR CDR3, the HTBI primer set was used together with the Qiagen OneStep RT-PCR kit. The public sequencing data were trimmed at Q25 with fastp and processed into clonotypes with MiXCR by TCRdb, which kept only in-frame beta chains. Records with the same CDR3 protein are collapsed into one entry carrying the most frequent genes and DNA. The sample data list over 350,000 distinct CDR3 sequences, and about an eighth of these were observed just once. Clones ranked in the top ten supply 25% to 30% of the sample. Sequenced input: blood. These receptor sequences come from a man aged 50 to 60 with Graves' ophthalmopathy.

This clonotype has a count of ten or more. The chain joins TRBV7-9 to TRBJ1-2; 7 nucleotides align to TRBD1. The junction had 8 bases not matched to a gene; V was cut back by 5 bases and J by 8 bases. The CDR3 is 13 residues long. Germline V gives CDR1 SEHNR, CDR2 FQNEAQ (reference sequence). The CDR3 loop reads CASSTTGLRGYTF. The CDR3 DNA sequence: TGTGCCAGCAGCACGACAGGGTTGAGGGGCTACACCTTC.

This clonotype showed up just a few times. The chain combines TRBV20-1 with TRBJ2-7; 7 bases map to TRBD2. V lost 7 bases and J lost 4; bases outside the gene matches: 13. The CDR3 is made up of 14 amino acids. Germline CDR1 DFQATT, CDR2 SNEGSKA (reference sequence). The CDR3, as DNA: TGCAGTGGAGTTCGGGGACTACGAAATTACGAGCAGTACTTC. Protein product: CSGVRGLRNYEQYF.

The sample holds a few counts of this clonotype. The CDR3 bases are TGTGCCATCAGGGCCCAAGGGGCCCAGGCAGATACGCAGTATTTT. Its protein product is CAIRAQGAQADTQYF. V is TRBV10-3 and J is TRBJ2-3, with D perhaps TRBD1 (5 bases). This CDR3 is built from 15 residues. The germline V gene has CDR1 ENHRY and CDR2 SYGVKD. Trimming shortened V by 6 bases and J by 4 bases, and 17 bases separated the two germline ends.

J is TRBJ2-3 and V is TRBV10-3; 15 nucleotides match TRBD2. This CDR3 contains 18 residues. With V trimmed by 2 bases and J by 6 bases, 9 bases remained unmatched. Germline loops: CDR1 ENHRY, CDR2 SYGVKD. The CDR3 is CAISEIGTSGRSMDTQYF. CDR3 nucleotides: TGTGCCATCAGTGAGATTGGGACTAGCGGGAGGTCTATGGATACGCAGTATTTT.

This chain links TRBV5-5 with TRBJ2-1; 8 bases agree with TRBD2. The J segment lost 8 bases and the V segment lost 3 bases, leaving 7 bases of the junction unmatched. The CDR3 consists of 14 residues. Germline lookup yields CDR1 SGHKS and CDR2 YYEKEE (reference sequence). CDR3 nucleotide sequence: TGTGCCAGCAGCTCCGGACTAGCTCTAGATGAGCAGTTCTTC. This sequence encodes CASSSGLALDEQFF. Complete variable domain (other parts from reference TRBV5-5 and TRBJ2-1): DAGVTQSPTHLIKTRGQQVTLRCSPISGHKSVSWYQQVLGQGPQFIFQYYEKEERGRGNFPDRFSARQFPNYSSELNVNALLLGDSALYLCASSSGLALDEQFFGPGTRLTVL.

Concerning this clonotype: A read error may explain this, as a much larger clone is one base away. V gene TRBV11-2 combines with J gene TRBJ1-3; the D is unclear. Trimming pared 5 bases from V and 4 bases from J, leaving 9 bases between. Germline V gene lookup returns CDR1 SGHAT and CDR2 FQNNGV. The CDR3 runs to 13 residues. CDR3 sequence (DNA): TGTGCCAGCAGCCCACAGCTGGGAAACACCATATATTTT. It translates to CASSPQLGNTIYF.

This clonotype was seen repeatedly, ten times or more. This chain joins TRBV3-1 and TRBJ2-1, with D unresolved. V lost 4 bases to trimming and J lost 10 bases, with 11 bases between them. Germline V gene sequence: CDR1 LGHDT, CDR2 YNNKEL (reference sequence). The CDR3 has 12 amino acids. The CDR3 protein is CASSPSDGEQFF. CDR3 DNA: TGTGCCAGCAGCCCCTCGGATGGAGAGCAGTTCTTC.

The sample holds many counts of this clonotype. V and J are TRBV11-3 and TRBJ2-5; a possible D gene is TRBD1 (5 bases). Trimming cost V 4 bases and J 5 bases, with 14 bases left between them. The germline V gene encodes CDR1 SGHNT and CDR2 YENEEA. This CDR3 comprises 14 residues. CDR3 sequence reads: CASSSQGQSETQYF. CDR3 DNA sequence: TGTGCCAGCAGCTCTCAGGGTCAGTCGGAGACCCAGTACTTC.

This clonotype has ten or more counts. The V and J genes are TRBV5-1 and TRBJ2-4; perhaps TRBD2 as D (5 bases). CDR3 length: 15 residues. Between the trimmed V and J ends, which lost 0 bases and 2 bases, there was a span of 9 bases. The germline gives CDR1 SGHRS, CDR2 YFSETQ. The chain's CDR3 is CASSLAAGSKNIQYF. Written as DNA, the CDR3 is TGCGCCAGCAGCTTGGCCGCGGGCTCCAAAAACATTCAGTACTTC.

This clonotype was observed many times. The V gene is TRBV11-2, the J gene TRBJ2-7; 11 bases agree with TRBD1. The CDR3 totals 16 residues. The ends lost 5 bases at V and 3 bases at J; junction bases unmatched: 9. Germline V CDR1 and CDR2: SGHAT, FQNNGV. The CDR3 region has the DNA TGTGCCAGCAGCAACTCGGACAGGGGGCGCGACTACGAGCAGTACTTC. Protein: CASSNSDRGRDYEQYF.

This clonotype appeared many times. The chain couples TRBV29-1 to TRBJ2-5; 13 bases are a match to TRBD2. The CDR3 totals 16 residues. Germline trimming cut 1 base from V and 0 bases from J; bases unmatched to any gene: 2. Germline V gives CDR1 SQVTM, CDR2 ANQGSEA. This chain's CDR3 is CSVEGGLAGNQETQYF. The CDR3 coding sequence is TGCAGCGTTGAAGGGGGACTAGCGGGGAACCAAGAGACCCAGTACTTC.

Ten or more counts support this clonotype. J is TRBJ2-3 and V is TRBV7-2; D gene ambiguous. This CDR3 contains 14 residues. V shed 2 bases and J shed 0 bases, with 6 bases lying between them. The germline CDR1 and CDR2 sequences are SGHTA and FQGNSA. The CDR3 protein is CASSLTASTDTQYF. The CDR3 coding sequence is TGTGCCAGCAGCTTAACCGCTAGCACAGATACGCAGTATTTT.

In its sample, this clonotype was seen many times. This chain links TRBV6-1 with TRBJ2-7; D remains ambiguous. CDR1 is MNHNS, CDR2 SASEGT, per germline. Trimming pared 5 bases from V and 4 bases from J, leaving 18 bases between. The CDR3 length is 15 residues. CDR3 protein: CASSPPPNSMYEQYF. In nucleotides, the CDR3 is TGTGCCAGCAGTCCACCGCCGAACAGTATGTACGAGCAGTACTTC.

This clonotype occurred a few times. The chain couples TRBV15 to TRBJ2-3; 9 bases line up with TRBD2. This CDR3 region has 15 residues. Germline assignment: CDR1 LNHNV and CDR2 YYDKDF (reference sequence). J gave up 1 base and V 3 bases, and 2 bases lay outside the gene matches. CDR3 nucleotide sequence: TGTGCCACCAGCAGCCAGCGGGAGGGCACAGATACGCAGTATTTT. This sequence encodes CATSSQREGTDTQYF.

The V call is TRBV7-9, the J call TRBJ2-7; D may correspond to TRBD1 or TRBD2 (5 bases each). The V and J ends lost 1 base and 8 bases respectively, with 18 bases between them. CDR3 length: 15 amino acids. Germline assignment: CDR1 SEHNR and CDR2 FQNEAQ (reference sequence). The CDR3 loop reads CASSLVEGLANKQYF. The CDR3 DNA follows: TGTGCCAGCAGCTTAGTAGAGGGGTTGGCAAACAAGCAGTACTTC.

The gene calls are TRBV11-1 and TRBJ2-7; the D is unclear. V was clipped by 6 bases and J by 0 bases, with 21 bases between them. Germline CDR1 reads SGHAT; CDR2 reads FQDESV (reference sequence). This CDR3 spans 17 amino acids. The CDR3 sequence: CASSPPPGRESSYEQYF. The CDR3 DNA reads as TGTGCCAGCAGTCCCCCCCCCGGAAGGGAAAGCTCCTACGAGCAGTACTTC.

This clonotype appeared many times. The chain employs TRBV3-1 and TRBJ2-2, with TRBD1 identical over 7 bases. CDR3 length equals 16 residues. The germline V gene has CDR1 LGHDT and CDR2 YNNKEL (reference sequence). Trimming at V came to 7 bases and at J to 2 bases, leaving 10 bases not matched to a gene. CDR3 in amino acids: CASTHSGQVNTGELFF. CDR3 nucleotide sequence: TGTGCCAGCACCCATTCAGGACAGGTTAACACCGGGGAGCTGTTTTTT.

The V call is TRBV7-9, the J call TRBJ2-7; 7 bases map to TRBD1. Germline V gene data show CDR1 as SEHNR and CDR2 as FQNEAQ (reference sequence). The CDR3 runs 13 residues. V lost 1 base to trimming and J lost 10 bases; unmatched junction nucleotides: 7. This CDR3 is CASSLEGATEQYF. CDR3 coding DNA: TGTGCCAGCAGCTTAGAGGGGGCGACGGAACAGTACTTC. The whole variable domain, remainder taken from reference TRBV7-9 and TRBJ2-7, is DTGVSQNPRHKITKRGQNVTFRCDPISEHNRLYWYRQTLGQGPEFLTYFQNEAQLEKSRLLSDRFSAERPKGSFSTLEIQRTEQGDSAMYLCASSLEGATEQYFGPGTRLTVT.

This clonotype was counted at least ten times. The chain uses TRBV7-2 and TRBJ2-1; D is unresolved. Per the germline V gene, CDR1 is SGHTA and CDR2 is FQGNSA. The ends were cut back, 5 bases at V and 5 bases at J, with 10 bases in the middle. The CDR3 runs to 13 residues. CDR3 sequence (DNA): TGTGCCAGCAGCCGATCAGATAACAATGAGCAGTTCTTC. Protein product: CASSRSDNNEQFF.

The chain uses TRBV27 and TRBJ2-3; D remains unclear. The V end was cut by 2 bases, the J end by 2 bases, with 8 bases between. Germline CDR1 MNHEY, CDR2 SMNVEV (reference sequence). The CDR3 has 14 amino acids. As DNA, the CDR3 is TGTGCCAGCAGTTTAGTTGGGTACACAGATACGCAGTATTTT. It codes for CASSLVGYTDTQYF.

The gene calls are TRBV11-2 and TRBJ2-1; 10 bases line up with TRBD2. J was trimmed by 9 bases and V by 4 bases; bases with no gene match: 9. The CDR3 is made up of 15 amino acids. Germline V gene sequence: CDR1 SGHAT, CDR2 FQNNGV. CDR3 nucleotide sequence: TGTGCCAGCAGCTACCGAGCGGGAGGGGCCGGTGAGCAGTTCTTC. Translating gives CASSYRAGGAGEQFF.